These 4 T cell receptor beta chains share one sample of origin, sequenced in a study. One entry per CDR3 protein results from TCRdb running MiXCR on the 5' RACE reads. The data show tens of thousands of distinct CDR3 sequences, about 28% seen once. What was sequenced was naive CD4+ T cells sorted from blood. Subset meaning: naive CD4+ T cells, CD4+CD45RA+CD25-. The source of these receptors is a female donor with breast cancer.

The chain is built from TRBV18 and TRBJ2-2; D uncertain. In germline, CDR1 is KGHSH, CDR2 LQKENI. The CDR3 is 13 residues long. V was trimmed by 3 bases and J by 5 bases, leaving 7 bases between them. CDR3 sequence: CASSPTRTGELFF. The CDR3 DNA follows: TGTGCCAGCTCACCGACAAGGACCGGGGAGCTGTTTTTT.

V gene TRBV24-1 combines with J gene TRBJ2-1; D is undetermined. V lost 5 bases and J 0 bases, leaving 10 bases between the germline ends. Germline values: CDR1 KGHDR, CDR2 SFDVKD. This CDR3 spans 15 amino acids. Written as DNA, the CDR3 is TGTGCCACCAGTGGGTTACGTCACTCCTACAATGAGCAGTTCTTC. Residues: CATSGLRHSYNEQFF.

The CDR3 is CASSLWQDYEQYF. The CDR3 region has the DNA TGTGCCAGCAGTTTGTGGCAGGACTACGAGCAGTACTTC. V is TRBV12-3 or TRBV12-4 and J is TRBJ2-7; D gene ambiguous. This CDR3 comprises 13 residues. With 3 bases removed from V and 3 bases from J, the gap between germline ends came to 9 bases.

This clonotype was seen a handful of times. J is TRBJ2-3 and V is TRBV12-3 or TRBV12-4; D call uncertain. The CDR3 length is 14 residues. V was shortened by 6 bases and J by 2 bases, with 12 bases between the two germline ends. CDR3 sequence: CASRKWGITDTQYF. The CDR3 nucleotides are TGTGCCAGCAGAAAGTGGGGAATCACAGATACGCAGTATTTT.